This entry concerns a single T cell receptor beta chain. Its antigen is still unknown. The CDR3 length is 14 residues. The germline V gene has CDR1 SQVTM and CDR2 ANQGSEA. Trimming cost V 3 bases and J 4 bases; bases outside gene matches: 4. Specified time point: baseline, week 1 (first vaccination visit). The treatment denotes: pre-vaccination baseline after standard-of-care therapy. Sequencing was performed with immunoSEQ multiplex PCR; in TCRdb, only in-frame clones are kept and a portion is missing. This sample has tens of thousands of clones; 80% to 90% occur once, and the top ten carry roughly 7.1%. These data originate in a study of a mutant IDH1 vaccine in newly diagnosed glioma. About the research overall: Receipt of radiotherapy, temozolomide, or both preceded the study, and most received both. Findings of the study overall: It seemed that pseudoprogression was not linked to changes in the top peripheral T cell clonotypes.

The specimen was PBMCs, collected from a glioma patient treated with radiotherapy, temozolomide or both. This receptor was taken from a woman aged 45-60 years with glioma. This chain joins TRBV29-1 and TRBJ2-3; 10 nucleotides agree with TRBD2. CDR3 protein: CSVEETSGADTQYF. The CDR3 region has the DNA TGCAGCGTTGAGGAAACTAGCGGGGCAGATACGCAGTATTTT.